Detailed here is one TCR beta chain. Patients in Seattle were enrolled during active infection, then followed longitudinally. Trimming removed 5 bases from V and 10 bases from J, with 12 bases in between. The CDR3 has 12 residues. This sample stems from a study of blood T cell repertoires in COVID-19. Study-wide background: Sources were T cells, B-cell-depleted T cells, or PBMCs; the material itself was cDNA or gDNA.

Only in-frame clones appear in the TCRdb table, and some are missing; sequencing was by immunoSEQ multiplex PCR. The sample contains about 150,000 clones, 70% to 90% of which appear only once. The source of this sequence is a woman in her fifties or sixties with COVID-19, enrolled during active disease. The sequencing sample was made of peripheral blood. The chain employs TRBV12-3 or TRBV12-4 and TRBJ2-1, with D maybe TRBD1 (6 bases). CDR3: CASSGNQGEQFF. CDR3 DNA sequence: TGTGCCAGCAGTGGCAACCAGGGGGAGCAGTTCTTC.